This T cell receptor beta chain originates from a study of cytomegalovirus exposure and HLA in healthy donors. Primers for the PCR totalled 60 Vbeta and 13 Jbeta. TCRdb's table, derived via immunoSEQ multiplex PCR, lists solely in-frame clones and lacks some. The sample includes under 150,000 clones, roughly three quarters seen only once; the top ten take roughly 0.87%. Study-level results: Analysis was performed later, and it showed HLA-associated TCR beta chains to be more clonally expanded than equally common others. An analysis that was carried out later associated some 17,000 TCR beta sequences with HLA alleles at 0.05 false discovery rate. Available immune exposure information was restricted to CMV serostatus only. Reportedly, fewer N-insertions than the 666-donor mean appeared in an Asian-associated ancestry cluster in a later analysis.

Of note for this clone: Its matching antigen is unknown. The conserved phenylalanine or tryptophan is not found at the CDR3 terminus, so this likely reflects a read error.

V gave up 4 bases and J gave up 6 bases; unmatched junction bases: 11. The CDR3 totals 16 residues. CDR1 is LGHNA, CDR2 YNFKEQ, per germline. V usage is TRBV4-2 and J usage is TRBJ1-1, with 10 bases lining up with TRBD1. The specimen sequenced was PBMCs. This clonotype was obtained from a man aged 18 to 30 in good health and CMV-seronegative. CDR3: CASSPQPGQGVAEAFL. DNA for the CDR3: TGTGCCAGCAGCCCTCAACCAGGACAGGGGGTCGCTGAAGCTTTCCTT.